The next 18 T cell receptor beta chains were all read from a single sample in a study of blood T cell repertoires in COVID-19. Sequenced by immunoSEQ multiplex PCR; TCRdb stores in-frame clones only, minus some. The sample records roughly 220,000 clones, 75% to 90% being singletons. The sequencing sample was made of PBMCs or T cells enriched from blood (not recorded which). Source of these receptors: a woman aged 40 to 55 with acute COVID-19.

The V and J genes are TRBV19 and TRBJ1-6; D remains unclear. V lost 4 bases to trimming and J lost 4 bases, with 11 bases between them. This CDR3 region has 15 residues. Germline V gene data show CDR1 as LNHDA and CDR2 as SQIVND (reference sequence). CDR3 protein: CASSSLTTYNSPLHF. The CDR3 region has the DNA TGTGCCAGTAGTAGCCTGACAACTTATAATTCACCCCTCCACTTT.

V gene TRBV5-4 combines with J gene TRBJ1-1, with 7 bases fitting TRBD1. V shed 5 bases and J 1 base; nucleotides not matched to a gene: 8. In germline, CDR1 is SGHNT, CDR2 YYREEE (reference sequence). The CDR3 sequence is 15 residues long. CDR3 residues: CASRKEQGRNTEAFF. In DNA, the CDR3 is TGTGCCAGCAGGAAAGAACAGGGGCGGAACACTGAAGCTTTCTTT.

The gene calls are TRBV7-2 and TRBJ2-2; TRBD1 agrees at 7 bases. Trimming took 4 bases from V and 2 from J; bases not matched to a gene: 4. CDR1 and CDR2 from the germline V gene are SGHTA and FQGNSA. This CDR3 spans 15 amino acids. The CDR3 region is CASSSRDRNTGELFF. In DNA form, the CDR3 reads TGTGCCAGCAGCTCTAGGGACAGAAACACCGGGGAGCTGTTTTTT.

This clone has a single count. The chain uses TRBV7-3 and TRBJ2-2; 8 nucleotides agree with TRBD1. Losses at the gene ends were 4 bases for V and 4 bases for J; bases not matched to a gene: 2. CDR3 length: 14 residues. Germline loops: CDR1 SGHTA, CDR2 FQGTGA. DNA for the CDR3: TGTGCCAGCAGCTCCACAGGGGGCACCGGGGAGCTGTTTTTT. Amino acid sequence: CASSSTGGTGELFF.

This clone has just one count. The gene calls are TRBV10-3 and TRBJ1-6; possible D gene TRBD1, 5 bases. The CDR3 has 15 amino acids. Trimming cost V 0 bases and J 11 bases, with 14 bases left between them. The germline CDR1 and CDR2 sequences are ENHRY and SYGVKD. DNA for the CDR3: TGTGCCATCAGTGAGTCGGGAGGTTTAGGGGCACCCCTCCACTTT. As protein: CAISESGGLGAPLHF.

The chain links TRBV2 to TRBJ1-5; D possibly corresponds to TRBD1 (6 bases). The CDR3 contains 13 residues. Germline CDR1 reads SNHLY; CDR2 reads FYNNEI. V lost 6 bases to trimming and J lost 7 bases, with 13 bases between them. DNA for the CDR3: TGTGCCAGCAGCGCCAGCAGGGGACAGCCCCAGCATTTT. It translates to CASSASRGQPQHF.

The chain recombines TRBV10-3 with TRBJ1-6; TRBD1 is a possible D gene (6 bases). The CDR3 is made up of 15 amino acids. Germline values: CDR1 ENHRY, CDR2 SYGVKD. V was cut by 0 bases and J by 9 bases, with 12 bases left in between. The DNA for the CDR3 is TGTGCCATCAGTGAGTCCTCCTTGGGGGCTTCACCCCTCCACTTT. Its protein product is CAISESSLGASPLHF.

J is TRBJ1-4 and V is TRBV2; 10 positions agree with TRBD1. V was pared by 6 bases and J by 7 bases, with 5 bases of the junction left unmatched. This CDR3 spans 14 amino acids. CDR1 is SNHLY, CDR2 FYNNEI, per germline. CDR3 in amino acids: CASRGQGVFEKLFF. For the CDR3, the DNA is TGTGCCAGCAGAGGACAGGGGGTTTTTGAAAAACTGTTTTTT.

The chain carries TRBV10-3 and TRBJ2-1; tentative D call: TRBD1 (6 bases). Germline values: CDR1 ENHRY, CDR2 SYGVKD. The CDR3 extends over 13 amino acids. V was pared by 3 bases and J by 8 bases, with 11 bases between. The CDR3 region has the DNA TGTGCCATCAGTGAAACAGGGCCCGATGAGCAGTTCTTC. Translated, it gives CAISETGPDEQFF.

CDR3 sequence reads: CASGLGLAEVEQFF. The CDR3 nucleotides read TGTGCTAGTGGTCTCGGACTAGCGGAGGTCGAGCAGTTCTTC. The chain has TRBV12-5 and TRBJ2-1, with 10 bases fitting TRBD2. CDR3 length: 14 residues. Trimming took 5 bases from V and 10 from J; bases not matched to a gene: 8. Germline V lookup: CDR1 LGHNT, CDR2 FRNRAP. Combining the CDR3 with reference TRBV12-5 and TRBJ2-1 gives the whole variable domain DARVTQTPRHKVTEMGQEVTMRCQPILGHNTVFWYRQTMMQGLELLAYFRNRAPLDDSGMPKDRFSAEMPDATLATLKIQPSEPRDSAVYFCASGLGLAEVEQFFGPGTRLTVL.

The chain combines TRBV18 with TRBJ2-7, with a tentative D call TRBD1 (6 bases). This CDR3 comprises 13 residues. CDR1 is KGHSH and CDR2 is LQKENI in the germline V gene. V lost 6 bases and J lost 4, with 13 bases in between. CDR3 sequence reads: CASSAQGNYEQYF. The CDR3 nucleotides are TGTGCCAGCTCCGCGCAGGGGAATTACGAGCAGTACTTC.

In its sample, this clone was seen many times. The rearrangement links TRBV19 to TRBJ1-1, with 7 positions matching TRBD1. Germline V lookup: CDR1 LNHDA, CDR2 SQIVND (reference sequence). V dropped 5 bases and J dropped 4; count of bases not matched to a gene: 16. The CDR3 is made up of 17 amino acids. CDR3: CASSPTGALESGTEAFF. The CDR3 nucleotides are TGTGCCAGTAGTCCCACAGGGGCCCTCGAATCCGGCACTGAAGCTTTCTTT. The full variable domain, its missing parts supplied by reference TRBV19 and TRBJ1-1, is DGGITQSPKYLFRKEGQNVTLSCEQNLNHDAMYWYRQDPGQGLRLIYYSQIVNDFQKGDIAEGYSVSREKKESFPLTVTSAQKNPTAFYLCASSPTGALESGTEAFFGQGTRLTVV.

This clone appeared once. V and J are TRBV7-9 and TRBJ2-7; 10 bases fit TRBD1. The CDR3 extends over 12 amino acids. Germline V lookup: CDR1 SEHNR, CDR2 FQNEAQ (reference sequence). V was pared by 5 bases and J by 7 bases, with 2 bases of the junction left unmatched. The DNA of the CDR3 is TGTGCCAGCAGCGGGACAGGGGCTGAGCAGTACGTC. Protein: CASSGTGAEQYV.

This chain connects TRBV5-5 to TRBJ2-3, with 9 positions matching TRBD2. The CDR3 loop spans 14 amino acids. Looked up from germline, CDR1 is SGHKS and CDR2 is YYEKEE (reference sequence). V was clipped by 4 bases and J by 3 bases; unmatched bases: 3. The CDR3 DNA reads TGTGCCAGCAGCAAGGGACTAGCTACAGATACGCAGTATTTT. It encodes CASSKGLATDTQYF.

This chain uses TRBV3-1 (or the pseudogene TRBV3-2) with TRBJ2-1; 15 bases match TRBD2. V lost 2 bases, J lost 7 bases, and 9 bases stayed unmatched. The germline CDR1 and CDR2 sequences are LGHDT and YNNKEL (reference sequence). This CDR3 has 18 residues. The CDR3 is CASSQRTSGGAVKNEQFF. In DNA, the CDR3 is TGTGCCAGCAGCCAAAGGACTAGCGGGGGGGCAGTGAAAAATGAGCAGTTCTTC.

This clone has just a few counts. The rearrangement joins TRBV7-8 to TRBJ1-2; a possible D gene is TRBD1 (6 bases). Trimming pared 5 bases from V and 8 bases from J, leaving 18 bases between. Germline V gene sequence: CDR1 SGHVS, CDR2 FQNEAQ. The CDR3 runs to 14 residues. In DNA, the CDR3 is TGTGCCAGCAGCCCTACCAGACAGGCCGAGGGCTACACCTTC. Amino acids: CASSPTRQAEGYTF.

V is TRBV30 and J is TRBJ1-5; D possibly corresponds to TRBD1 (5 bases). The V gene lost 3 bases and the J gene lost 3 bases, with 9 bases spanning the gap. The CDR3 length is 13 residues. Germline lookup yields CDR1 GTSNPN and CDR2 SVGIG (reference sequence). The CDR3, as DNA: TGTGCCTGGAGGACAGAACTCAATCAGCCCCAGCATTTT. Its translation: CAWRTELNQPQHF.

The chain has TRBV7-3 and TRBJ2-1, with 16 nucleotides matching TRBD2. The CDR3 loop spans 19 amino acids. Germline V CDR1 and CDR2: SGHTA, FQGTGA. With 0 bases clipped from V and 8 bases from J, the junction kept 10 bases outside the gene matches. The CDR3 loop is CASSLTFPGLAGGSHEQFF. In DNA, the CDR3 is TGTGCCAGCAGCTTAACGTTCCCGGGACTAGCGGGGGGGAGTCATGAGCAGTTCTTC.